Presented here are 13 T cell receptor beta chains from one specimen sequenced in a study of OX40 agonist ivuxolimab in advanced cancers. The repertoire was sequenced with immunoSEQ multiplex PCR; TCRdb's copy has only in-frame clones and lacks some. The sample yields 52,000 or so clones, over 80% seen once. The sample was CD4+ or CD8+ T cells sorted from blood, taken in a trial of the OX40 agonist ivuxolimab. Receptors originate from an adult with an advanced solid tumor such as melanoma, head and neck, liver or kidney cancer.

The chain recombines TRBV19 with TRBJ2-1; 9 nucleotides match TRBD1. This CDR3 region has 12 residues. Germline lookup yields CDR1 LNHDA and CDR2 SQIVND (reference sequence). J was trimmed by 7 bases and V by 8 bases; bases with no gene match: 3. CDR3 loop: CASRQGGNEQFF. In nucleotides, the CDR3 is TGTGCCAGTCGACAGGGGGGGAATGAGCAGTTCTTC.

The V gene is TRBV7-9, the J gene TRBJ1-4; TRBD1 matches at 8 bases. The CDR3 covers 17 residues. Germline loops: CDR1 SEHNR, CDR2 FQNEAQ (reference sequence). Unmatched junction bases numbered 15, after V lost 5 bases and J lost 7 bases. CDR3 coding DNA: TGTGCCAGCAGCCGCGGGCTTGACAGGGGAGTCGGTGAAAAACTGTTTTTT. It yields the protein CASSRGLDRGVGEKLFF.

The V call is TRBV7-9, the J call TRBJ2-6; TRBD1 might be the D (6 bases). Per the germline V gene, CDR1 is SEHNR and CDR2 is FQNEAQ (reference sequence). The CDR3 is made up of 16 amino acids. Trimming removed 3 bases from V and 0 bases from J, with 9 bases in between. The CDR3 DNA reads as TGTGCCAGCAGCTTCGGACAGACCTCTGGGGCCAACGTCCTGACTTTC. Its translation is CASSFGQTSGANVLTF.

The gene calls are TRBV7-2 and TRBJ2-1; no clear D. Trimming took off 0 bases at V and 0 bases at J, with 9 bases between the two ends. The CDR3 runs to 16 residues. Germline lookup yields CDR1 SGHTA and CDR2 FQGNSA. The CDR3 here is CASSLAGDNSYNEQFF. The CDR3 DNA sequence: TGTGCCAGCAGCTTAGCAGGAGATAACTCCTACAATGAGCAGTTCTTC.

The chain uses TRBV6-5 and TRBJ1-5, with D unclear. Trimming shortened V by 6 bases and J by 2 bases, and 14 bases separated the two germline ends. Germline V lookup: CDR1 MNHEY, CDR2 SVGAGI. The CDR3 loop spans 15 amino acids. The CDR3 nucleotides are TGTGCCAGCAGCCCCGGGTGGGAAGGCAATCAGCCCCAGCATTTT. The encoded protein is CASSPGWEGNQPQHF.

This clone occurred a few times. The V gene is TRBV27, the J gene TRBJ1-1, with D maybe TRBD1 (5 bases). The germline V and J ends were trimmed by 6 bases and 4 bases, with 9 bases remaining between them. The germline gives CDR1 MNHEY, CDR2 SMNVEV (reference sequence). This CDR3 is built from 12 residues. The CDR3 protein is CASRAGGTEAFF. In DNA form, the CDR3 reads TGTGCCAGCAGGGCGGGGGGCACTGAAGCTTTCTTT.

The V call is TRBV27, the J call TRBJ1-5; the D gene is possibly TRBD1 (6 bases). CDR1 and CDR2 from the germline V gene are MNHEY and SMNVEV (reference sequence). The CDR3 is 15 residues long. With 2 bases removed from V and 6 bases from J, the gap between germline ends came to 14 bases. The CDR3 DNA reads TGTGCCAGCAGTTTACCCGAGGGGGGGGCTCAGCCCCAGCATTTT. Protein: CASSLPEGGAQPQHF.

This sequence joins TRBV29-1 and TRBJ2-1; TRBD2 aligns across 9 bases. V was clipped by 5 bases and J by 6 bases; unmatched bases: 8. Per the germline V gene, CDR1 is SQVTM and CDR2 is ANQGSEA. The CDR3 contains 14 residues. The CDR3: CSVYGGGAINEQFF. CDR3 in DNA: TGCAGCGTTTACGGCGGGGGGGCAATCAATGAGCAGTTCTTC.

The chain recombines TRBV23-1 with TRBJ2-3, with TRBD2 matching 7 bases. TRBV23-1 is reported as an ORF; its role is uncertain. The CDR3 length is 14 residues. After removal of 6 bases from V and 2 bases from J, the junction contained 5 bases not matched to a gene. The CDR3 nucleotides are TGCGCCAGCAGCCCCGGGACTACCACAGATACGCAGTATTTT. Residues: CASSPGTTTDTQYF.

The chain carries TRBV7-6 and TRBJ2-1; the D is unclear. The CDR3 contains 14 residues. In germline, CDR1 is SGHVS, CDR2 FNYEAQ. V lost 1 base and J 4 bases, leaving 8 bases between the germline ends. The CDR3 reads CASSLESLYNEQFF. DNA of the CDR3: TGTGCCAGCAGCTTAGAATCCCTGTACAATGAGCAGTTCTTC.

The V gene is TRBV20-1, the J gene TRBJ2-1; no definite D call. The CDR3 covers 11 residues. Germline lookup yields CDR1 DFQATT and CDR2 SNEGSKA (reference sequence). Trimming cost V 3 bases and J 7 bases, with 7 bases left between them. CDR3 loop: CSASNTNEQFF. CDR3 in DNA: TGCAGTGCTAGTAATACTAATGAGCAGTTCTTC.

The rearrangement links TRBV6-5 to TRBJ2-7; the match to TRBD1 covers 8 bases. Germline V gives CDR1 MNHEY, CDR2 SVGAGI. The CDR3 runs to 14 residues. J gave up 2 bases and V 5 bases, and 5 bases lay outside the gene matches. The CDR3 nucleotides read TGTGCCAGCAGTAGAGACAGGGGAGCCTACGAGCAGTACTTC. The encoded protein is CASSRDRGAYEQYF.

V gene TRBV5-6 combines with J gene TRBJ2-3, with D unclear. This CDR3 region has 11 residues. V lost 4 bases and J lost 3, with 3 bases in between. Germline V gene sequence: CDR1 SGHDT, CDR2 YYEEEE. CDR3 nucleotides: TGTGCCAGCAGCGTTACAGATACGCAGTATTTT. This translates into CASSVTDTQYF.